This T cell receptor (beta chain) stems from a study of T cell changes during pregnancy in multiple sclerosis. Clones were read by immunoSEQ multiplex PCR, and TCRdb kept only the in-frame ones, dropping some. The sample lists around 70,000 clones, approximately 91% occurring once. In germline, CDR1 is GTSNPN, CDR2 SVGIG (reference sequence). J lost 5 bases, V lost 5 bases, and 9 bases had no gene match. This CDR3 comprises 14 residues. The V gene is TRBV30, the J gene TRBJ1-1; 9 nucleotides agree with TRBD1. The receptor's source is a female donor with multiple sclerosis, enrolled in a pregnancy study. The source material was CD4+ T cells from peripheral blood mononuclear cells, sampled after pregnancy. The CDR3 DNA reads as TGTGCCTGGGGGAAGGGACAGGGCCGGACTGAAGCTTTCTTT. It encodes CAWGKGQGRTEAFF.